There are many counts of the clone carrying this TCR beta chain. Its matching antigen is unknown. This sample was included in a study of Graves' ophthalmopathy and Graves' hyperthyroidism. Study-wide points: Blood shared most expanded thyroid clonotypes above 0.001 frequency. In separating ophthalmopathy from stable hyperthyroidism, a 13-signature model achieved roughly 90% sensitivity and about 80% specificity.

CDR3 length: 12 residues. Trimming removed 3 bases at V and 7 bases at J, with 9 bases between. The V gene's germline CDR1 is MNHNS and CDR2 SASEGT. PBMCs were density-gradient isolated from roughly 10 ml fresh blood. Investigators amplified TCR beta CDR3 regions from RNA transcripts. Amplification began with first-round RT-PCR using HTBI primers, then second-round multiplex PCR was performed. TCRdb redid the calling of the multiplex PCR reads with MiXCR, one entry per CDR3 protein. Seen here are approximately 160,000 distinct CDR3 sequences, 37% observed once, and the top ten hold approximately 6.3%.

Sequenced sample: peripheral blood. The chain uses TRBV6-1 and TRBJ1-2; D is unclear. This sequence originates from a woman aged 40-49 years with Graves' ophthalmopathy. CDR3 sequence reads: CASSEGIGGYTF. In DNA form, the CDR3 reads TGTGCCAGCAGTGAGGGCATCGGTGGCTACACCTTC.